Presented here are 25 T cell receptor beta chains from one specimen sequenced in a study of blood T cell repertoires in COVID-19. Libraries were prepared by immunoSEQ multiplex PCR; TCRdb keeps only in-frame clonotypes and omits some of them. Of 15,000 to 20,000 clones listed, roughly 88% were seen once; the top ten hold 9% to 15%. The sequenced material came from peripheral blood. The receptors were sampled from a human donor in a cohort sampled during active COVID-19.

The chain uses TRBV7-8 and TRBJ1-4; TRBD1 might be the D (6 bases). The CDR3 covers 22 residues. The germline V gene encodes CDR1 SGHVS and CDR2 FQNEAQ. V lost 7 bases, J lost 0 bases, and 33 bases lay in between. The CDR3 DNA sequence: TGTGCCAGCATCCAAGGGGAGGGGTGGAGGCGAGGGGGACTTGCAACTAATGAAAAACTGTTTTTT. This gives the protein CASIQGEGWRRGGLATNEKLFF. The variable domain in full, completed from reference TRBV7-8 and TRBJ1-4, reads GAGVSQSPRYKVAKRGQDVALRCDPISGHVSLFWYQQALGQGPEFLTYFQNEAQLDKSGLPSDRFFAERPEGSVSTLKIQRTQQEDSAVYLCASIQGEGWRRGGLATNEKLFFGSGTQLSVL.

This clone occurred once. CDR3 region: CASSPGEKSIDTQYF. CDR3 in DNA: TGCGCCAGCAGCCCTGGAGAAAAGTCCATAGATACGCAGTATTTT. This sequence joins TRBV5-1 and TRBJ2-3; D call uncertain. The CDR3 is 15 amino acids. Trimming cost V 4 bases and J 5 bases, with 17 bases left between them. The germline V gene encodes CDR1 SGHRS and CDR2 YFSETQ.

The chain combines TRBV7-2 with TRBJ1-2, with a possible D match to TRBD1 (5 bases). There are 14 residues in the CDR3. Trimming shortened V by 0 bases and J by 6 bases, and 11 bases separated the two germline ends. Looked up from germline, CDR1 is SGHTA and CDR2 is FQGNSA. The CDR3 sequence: CASSLASGDHGYTF. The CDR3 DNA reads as TGTGCCAGCAGCTTAGCGTCGGGGGATCATGGCTACACCTTC.

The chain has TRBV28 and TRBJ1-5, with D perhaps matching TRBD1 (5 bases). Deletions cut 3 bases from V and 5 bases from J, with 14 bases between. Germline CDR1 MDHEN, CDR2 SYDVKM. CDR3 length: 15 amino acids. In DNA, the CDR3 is TGTGCCAGCAGTTTTCCCGGGGGGATCCATCAGCCCCAGCATTTT. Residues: CASSFPGGIHQPQHF.

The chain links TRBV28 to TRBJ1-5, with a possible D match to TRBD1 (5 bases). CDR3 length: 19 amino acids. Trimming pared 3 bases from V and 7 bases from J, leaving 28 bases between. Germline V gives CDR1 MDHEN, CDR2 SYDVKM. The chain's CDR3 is CASSFPRGRSARGEQPQHF. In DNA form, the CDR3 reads TGTGCCAGCAGTTTCCCCCGCGGACGGTCGGCCCGGGGGGAGCAGCCCCAGCATTTT. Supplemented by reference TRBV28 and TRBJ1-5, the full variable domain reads DVKVTQSSRYLVKRTGEKVFLECVQDMDHENMFWYRQDPGLGLRLIYFSYDVKMKEKGDIPEGYSVSREKKERFSLILESASTNQTSMYLCASSFPRGRSARGEQPQHFGDGTRLSIL.

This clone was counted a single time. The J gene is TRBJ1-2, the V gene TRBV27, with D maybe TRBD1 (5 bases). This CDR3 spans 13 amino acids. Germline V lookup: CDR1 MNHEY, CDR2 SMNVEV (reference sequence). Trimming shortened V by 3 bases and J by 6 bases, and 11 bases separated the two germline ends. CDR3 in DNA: TGTGCCAGCAGTTTTAGGGCAGGGAATGGCTACACCTTC. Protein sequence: CASSFRAGNGYTF.

This CDR3 is CASSLRLAGLETQYF. DNA of the CDR3: TGTGCCAGCAGTTTACGGCTAGCGGGGCTGGAGACCCAGTACTTC. This chain connects TRBV27 to TRBJ2-5, with 9 bases aligning to TRBD2. The CDR3 covers 15 residues. Germline V CDR1 and CDR2: MNHEY, SMNVEV (reference sequence). V lost 2 bases and J lost 5; bases outside the gene matches: 6.

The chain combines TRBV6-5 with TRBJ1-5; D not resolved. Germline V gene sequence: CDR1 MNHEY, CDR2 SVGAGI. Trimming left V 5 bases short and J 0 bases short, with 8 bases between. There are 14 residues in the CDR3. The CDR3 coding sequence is TGTGCCAGCAGTCCAACTTATAGCAATCAGCCCCAGCATTTT. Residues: CASSPTYSNQPQHF.

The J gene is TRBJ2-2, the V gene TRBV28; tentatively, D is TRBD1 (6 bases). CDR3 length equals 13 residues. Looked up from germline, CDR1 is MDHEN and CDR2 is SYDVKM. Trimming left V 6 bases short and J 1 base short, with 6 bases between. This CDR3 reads CASRGQNTGELFF. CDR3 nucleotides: TGTGCCAGCAGGGGACAGAACACCGGGGAGCTGTTTTTT.

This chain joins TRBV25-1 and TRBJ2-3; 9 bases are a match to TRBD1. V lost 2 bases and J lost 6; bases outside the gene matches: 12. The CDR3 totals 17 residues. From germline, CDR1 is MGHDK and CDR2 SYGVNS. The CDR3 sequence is CASSEPTPGQGGDTQYF. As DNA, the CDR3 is TGTGCCAGCAGTGAACCTACCCCGGGACAGGGAGGGGATACGCAGTATTTT.

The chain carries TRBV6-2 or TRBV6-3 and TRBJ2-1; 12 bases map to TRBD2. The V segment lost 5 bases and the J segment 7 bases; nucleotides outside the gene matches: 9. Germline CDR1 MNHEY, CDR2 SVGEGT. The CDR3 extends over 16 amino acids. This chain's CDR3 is CASSTGLAGHVNEQFF. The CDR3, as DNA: TGTGCCAGCAGTACAGGACTAGCGGGGCATGTAAATGAGCAGTTCTTC.

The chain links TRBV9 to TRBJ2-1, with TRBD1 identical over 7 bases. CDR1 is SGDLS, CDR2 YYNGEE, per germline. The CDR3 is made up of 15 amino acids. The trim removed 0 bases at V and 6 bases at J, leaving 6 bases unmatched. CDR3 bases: TGTGCCAGCAGCGTAGAGGGGGCGGTATCCAATGAGCAGTTCTTC. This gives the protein CASSVEGAVSNEQFF.

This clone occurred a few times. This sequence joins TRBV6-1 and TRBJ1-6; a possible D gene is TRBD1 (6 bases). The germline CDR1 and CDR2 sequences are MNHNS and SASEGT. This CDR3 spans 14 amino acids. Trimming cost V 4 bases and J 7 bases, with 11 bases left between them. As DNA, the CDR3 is TGTGCCAGCAGTGCGACAGGCCCCAATTCACCCCTCCACTTT. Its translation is CASSATGPNSPLHF.

CDR3 nucleotides: TGTGCCAGTACCCGGACAGGGGCTCGCAATCAGCCCCAGCATTTT. Translating it yields CASTRTGARNQPQHF. The rearrangement uses TRBV19 and TRBJ1-5; the match to TRBD1 covers 9 bases. This CDR3 has 15 amino acids. The germline CDR1 and CDR2 sequences are LNHDA and SQIVND (reference sequence). Germline trimming cut 7 bases from V and 2 bases from J; bases unmatched to any gene: 6.

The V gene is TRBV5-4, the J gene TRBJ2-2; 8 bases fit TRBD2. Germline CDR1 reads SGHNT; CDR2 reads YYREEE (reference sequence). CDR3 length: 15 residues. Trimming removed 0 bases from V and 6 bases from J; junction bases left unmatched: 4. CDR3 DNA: TGTGCCAGCAGCTTGGATCTAGCGGGTTCCGGGGAGCTGTTTTTT. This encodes CASSLDLAGSGELFF.

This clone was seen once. Here the CDR3 reads CASSLGGAGYSYEQYF. The CDR3 nucleotides are TGTGCCAGCAGTTTAGGGGGGGCAGGATACTCCTACGAGCAGTACTTC. The rearrangement joins TRBV6-5 to TRBJ2-7; TRBD2 is a possible D gene (7 bases). The length of the CDR3 is 16 residues. With 4 bases removed from V and 0 bases from J, the gap between germline ends came to 16 bases. Germline V gene sequence: CDR1 MNHEY, CDR2 SVGAGI.

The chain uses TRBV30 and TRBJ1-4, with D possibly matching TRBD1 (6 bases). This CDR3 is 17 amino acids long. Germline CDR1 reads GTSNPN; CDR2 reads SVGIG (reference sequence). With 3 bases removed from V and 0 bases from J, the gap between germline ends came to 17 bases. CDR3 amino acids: CAWRAGGAVATNEKLFF. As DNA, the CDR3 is TGTGCCTGGAGGGCTGGGGGGGCTGTTGCAACTAATGAAAAACTGTTTTTT.

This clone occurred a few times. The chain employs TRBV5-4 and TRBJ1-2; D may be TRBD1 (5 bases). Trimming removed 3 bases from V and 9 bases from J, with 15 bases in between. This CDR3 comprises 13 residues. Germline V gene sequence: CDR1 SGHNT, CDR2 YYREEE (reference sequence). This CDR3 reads CASSSPGGVSYTF. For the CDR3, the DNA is TGTGCCAGCAGCTCACCGGGGGGTGTTAGCTACACCTTC.

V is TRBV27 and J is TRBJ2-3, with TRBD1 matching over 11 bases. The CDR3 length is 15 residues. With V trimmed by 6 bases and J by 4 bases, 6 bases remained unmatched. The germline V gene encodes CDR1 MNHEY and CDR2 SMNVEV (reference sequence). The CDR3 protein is CASSHWTGGADTQYF. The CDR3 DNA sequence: TGTGCCAGCAGCCACTGGACAGGGGGCGCAGATACGCAGTATTTT.

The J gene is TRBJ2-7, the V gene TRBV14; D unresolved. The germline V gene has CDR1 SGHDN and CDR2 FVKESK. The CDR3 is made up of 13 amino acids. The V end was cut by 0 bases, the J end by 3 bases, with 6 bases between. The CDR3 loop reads CASSQETGYEQYF. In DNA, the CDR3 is TGTGCCAGCAGCCAAGAAACGGGCTACGAGCAGTACTTC.

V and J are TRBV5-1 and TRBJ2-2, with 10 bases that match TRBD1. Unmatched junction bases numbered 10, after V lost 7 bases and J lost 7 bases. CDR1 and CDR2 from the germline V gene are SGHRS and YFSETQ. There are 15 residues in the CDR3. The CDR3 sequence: CASAPGQGRIGELFF. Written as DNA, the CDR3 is TGCGCCAGCGCCCCGGGACAGGGGAGGATCGGGGAGCTGTTTTTT.

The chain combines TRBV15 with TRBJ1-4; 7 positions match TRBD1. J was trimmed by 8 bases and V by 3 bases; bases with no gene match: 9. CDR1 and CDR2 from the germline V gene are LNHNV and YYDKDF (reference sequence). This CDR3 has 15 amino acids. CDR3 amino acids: CATSRSRQGGEKLFF. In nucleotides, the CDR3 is TGTGCCACCAGCAGGAGCCGACAGGGCGGCGAAAAACTGTTTTTT.

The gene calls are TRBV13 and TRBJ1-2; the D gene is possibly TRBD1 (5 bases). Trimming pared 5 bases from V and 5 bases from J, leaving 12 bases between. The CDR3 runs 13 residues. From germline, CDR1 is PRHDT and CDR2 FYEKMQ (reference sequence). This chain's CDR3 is CASSEQGRYGYTF. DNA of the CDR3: TGTGCCAGCAGCGAGCAGGGTCGATATGGCTACACCTTC.

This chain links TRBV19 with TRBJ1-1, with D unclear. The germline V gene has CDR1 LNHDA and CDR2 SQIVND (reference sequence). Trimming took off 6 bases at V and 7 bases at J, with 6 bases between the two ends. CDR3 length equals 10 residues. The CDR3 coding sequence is TGTGCCAGTAGGGAGGATGAAGCTTTCTTT. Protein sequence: CASREDEAFF.

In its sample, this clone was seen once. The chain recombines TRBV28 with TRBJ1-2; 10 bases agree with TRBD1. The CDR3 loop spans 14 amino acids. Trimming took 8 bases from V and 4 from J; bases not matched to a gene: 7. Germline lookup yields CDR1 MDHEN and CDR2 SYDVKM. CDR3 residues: CASSSGQGIYGYTF. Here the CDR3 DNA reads TGTGCCAGCTCCTCGGGACAGGGGATCTATGGCTACACCTTC.